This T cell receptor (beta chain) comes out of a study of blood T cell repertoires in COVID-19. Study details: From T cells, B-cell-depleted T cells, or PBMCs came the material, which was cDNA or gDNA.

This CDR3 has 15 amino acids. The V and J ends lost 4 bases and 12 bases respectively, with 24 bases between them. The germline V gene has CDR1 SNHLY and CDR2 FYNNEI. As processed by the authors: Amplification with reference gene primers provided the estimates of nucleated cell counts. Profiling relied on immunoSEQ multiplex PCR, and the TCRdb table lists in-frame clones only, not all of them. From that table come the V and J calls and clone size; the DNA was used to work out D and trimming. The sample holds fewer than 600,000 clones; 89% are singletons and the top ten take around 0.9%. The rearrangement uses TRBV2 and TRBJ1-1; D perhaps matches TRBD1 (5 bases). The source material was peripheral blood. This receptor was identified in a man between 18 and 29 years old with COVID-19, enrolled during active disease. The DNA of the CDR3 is TGTGCCAGCAGTGGATTTAGGTCGAAGCTCAAGGGGTCTTTCTTT. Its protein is CASSGFRSKLKGSFF.